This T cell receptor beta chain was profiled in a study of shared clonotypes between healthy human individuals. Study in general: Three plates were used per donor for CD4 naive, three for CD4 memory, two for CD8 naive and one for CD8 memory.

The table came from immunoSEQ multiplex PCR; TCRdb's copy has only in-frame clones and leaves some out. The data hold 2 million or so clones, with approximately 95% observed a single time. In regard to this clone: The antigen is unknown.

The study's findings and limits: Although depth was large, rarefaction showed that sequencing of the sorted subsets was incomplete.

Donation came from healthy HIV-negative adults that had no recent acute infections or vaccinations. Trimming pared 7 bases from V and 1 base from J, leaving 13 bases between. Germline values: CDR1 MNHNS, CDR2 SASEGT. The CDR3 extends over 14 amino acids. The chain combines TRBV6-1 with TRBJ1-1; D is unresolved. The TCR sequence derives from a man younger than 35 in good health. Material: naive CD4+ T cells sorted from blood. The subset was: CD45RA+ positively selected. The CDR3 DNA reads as TGTGCCAGCACCCCCCGCCACCCGAACACTGAAGCTTTCTTT. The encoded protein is CASTPRHPNTEAFF.